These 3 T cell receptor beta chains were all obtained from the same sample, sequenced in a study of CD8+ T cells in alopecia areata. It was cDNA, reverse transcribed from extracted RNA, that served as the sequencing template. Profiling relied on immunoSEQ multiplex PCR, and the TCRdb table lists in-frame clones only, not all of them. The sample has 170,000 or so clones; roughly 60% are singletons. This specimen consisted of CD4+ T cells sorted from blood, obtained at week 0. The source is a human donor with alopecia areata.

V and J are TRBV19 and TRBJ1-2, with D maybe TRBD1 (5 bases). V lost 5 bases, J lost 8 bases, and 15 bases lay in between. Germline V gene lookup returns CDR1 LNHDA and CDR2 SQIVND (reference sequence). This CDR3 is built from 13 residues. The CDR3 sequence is CASSAQGTGGYTF. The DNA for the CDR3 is TGTGCCAGTAGTGCGCAGGGAACTGGGGGCTACACCTTC.

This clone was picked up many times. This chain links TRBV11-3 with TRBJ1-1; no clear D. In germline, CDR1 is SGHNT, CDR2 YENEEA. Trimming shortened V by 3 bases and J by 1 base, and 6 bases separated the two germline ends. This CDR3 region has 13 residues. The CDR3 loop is CASSFSRNTEAFF. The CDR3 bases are TGTGCCAGCAGCTTCAGCAGGAACACTGAAGCTTTCTTT.

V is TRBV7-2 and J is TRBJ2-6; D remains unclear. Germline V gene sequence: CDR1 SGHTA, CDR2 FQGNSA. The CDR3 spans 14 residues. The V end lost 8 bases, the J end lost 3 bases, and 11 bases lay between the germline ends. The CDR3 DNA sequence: TGTGCCAGCGCCAGCTTTGGTGGGGCCAACGTCCTGACTTTC. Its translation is CASASFGGANVLTF.